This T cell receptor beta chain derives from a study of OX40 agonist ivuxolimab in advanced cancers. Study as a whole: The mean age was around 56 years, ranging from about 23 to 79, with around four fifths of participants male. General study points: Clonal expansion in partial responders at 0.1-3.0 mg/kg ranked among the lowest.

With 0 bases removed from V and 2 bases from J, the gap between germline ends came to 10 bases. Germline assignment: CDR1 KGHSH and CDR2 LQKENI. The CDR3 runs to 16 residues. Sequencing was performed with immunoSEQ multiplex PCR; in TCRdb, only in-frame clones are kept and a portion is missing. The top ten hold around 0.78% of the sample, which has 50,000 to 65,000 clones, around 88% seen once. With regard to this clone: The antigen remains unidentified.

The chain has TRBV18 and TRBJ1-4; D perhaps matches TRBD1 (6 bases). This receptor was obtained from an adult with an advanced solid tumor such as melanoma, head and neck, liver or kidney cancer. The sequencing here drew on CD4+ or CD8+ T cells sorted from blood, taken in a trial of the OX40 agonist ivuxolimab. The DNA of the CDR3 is TGTGCCAGCTCACCACCGGAGGGGGGTACTAATGAAAAACTGTTTTTT. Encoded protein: CASSPPEGGTNEKLFF.